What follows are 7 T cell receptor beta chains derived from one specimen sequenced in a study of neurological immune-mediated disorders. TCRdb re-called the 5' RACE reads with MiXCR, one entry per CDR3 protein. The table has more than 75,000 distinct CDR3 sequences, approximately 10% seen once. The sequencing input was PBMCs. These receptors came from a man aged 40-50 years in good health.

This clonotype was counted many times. DNA of the CDR3: TGCGCCAGCAGCTTGGGACAGGGAGGGGAGCAGTACTTC. Translation gives CASSLGQGGEQYF. The genes are TRBV5-1 and TRBJ2-7; D may match TRBD1 or TRBD2 (7 bases each). Trimming shortened V by 0 bases and J by 7 bases, and 11 bases separated the two germline ends. Germline CDR1 and CDR2: SGHRS and YFSETQ. The length of the CDR3 is 13 residues.

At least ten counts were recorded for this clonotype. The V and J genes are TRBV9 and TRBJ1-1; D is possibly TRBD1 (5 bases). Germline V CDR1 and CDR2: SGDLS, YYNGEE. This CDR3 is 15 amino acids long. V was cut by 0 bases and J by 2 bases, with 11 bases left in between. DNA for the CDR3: TGTGCCAGCAGCGTAGACAGGTCGGCTAACACTGAAGCTTTCTTT. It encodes CASSVDRSANTEAFF.

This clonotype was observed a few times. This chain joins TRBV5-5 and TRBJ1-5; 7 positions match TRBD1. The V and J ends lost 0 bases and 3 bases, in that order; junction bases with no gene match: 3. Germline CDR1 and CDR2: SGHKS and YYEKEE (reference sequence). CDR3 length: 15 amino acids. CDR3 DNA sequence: TGTGCCAGCAGCTTGGGGGGACAGAACAATCAGCCCCAGCATTTT. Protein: CASSLGGQNNQPQHF.

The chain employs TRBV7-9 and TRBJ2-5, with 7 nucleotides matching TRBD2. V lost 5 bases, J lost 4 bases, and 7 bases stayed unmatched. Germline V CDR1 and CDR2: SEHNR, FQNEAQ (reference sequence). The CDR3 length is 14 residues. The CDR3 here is CASSQTGGGETQYF. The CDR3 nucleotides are TGTGCCAGCAGCCAGACGGGGGGAGGAGAGACCCAGTACTTC.

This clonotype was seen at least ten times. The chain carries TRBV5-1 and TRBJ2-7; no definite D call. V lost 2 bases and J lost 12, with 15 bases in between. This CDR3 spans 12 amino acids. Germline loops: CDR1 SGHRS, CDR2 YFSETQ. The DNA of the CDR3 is TGCGCCAGCAGCTTAGACCAGAATATCCGGTACTTC. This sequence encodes CASSLDQNIRYF. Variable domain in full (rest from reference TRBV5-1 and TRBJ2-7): KAGVTQTPRYLIKTRGQQVTLSCSPISGHRSVSWYQQTPGQGLQFLFEYFSETQRNKGNFPGRFSGRQFSNSRSEMNVSTLELGDSALYLCASSLDQNIRYFGPGTRLTVT.

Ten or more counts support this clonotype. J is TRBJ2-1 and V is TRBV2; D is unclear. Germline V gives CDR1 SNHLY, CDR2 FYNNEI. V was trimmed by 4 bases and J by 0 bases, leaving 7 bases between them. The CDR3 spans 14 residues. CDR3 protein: CASSARTSYNEQFF. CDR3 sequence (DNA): TGTGCCAGCAGTGCCCGGACCTCCTACAATGAGCAGTTCTTC.

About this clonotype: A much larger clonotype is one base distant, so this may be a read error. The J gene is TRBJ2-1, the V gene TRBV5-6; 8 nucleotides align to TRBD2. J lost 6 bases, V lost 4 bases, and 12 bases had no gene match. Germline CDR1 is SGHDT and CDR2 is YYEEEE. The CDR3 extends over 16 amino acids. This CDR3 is CASSLRSTSGFNEQFF. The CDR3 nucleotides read TGTGCCAGCAGCCTGCGTAGTACTAGCGGATTCAATGAGCAGTTCTTC.